The source of this TCR beta chain is a study of blood T cell repertoires in COVID-19. Study as a whole: The United States, Italy and Spain were the sources of the acute and convalescent COVID-19 samples. T cells, B-cell-depleted T cells, or PBMCs provided the cDNA or gDNA that served as material.

The CDR3 runs to 13 residues. Germline CDR1 MNHEY, CDR2 SVGAGI. The germline V and J ends were trimmed by 7 bases and 6 bases, with 16 bases remaining between them. The authors' processing: Using reference gene primer amplification, nucleated cell counts were estimated. Sequencing was performed with immunoSEQ multiplex PCR; in TCRdb, only in-frame clones are kept and a portion is missing. That table supplies the V and J calls and clone size; D and trimming were determined from the DNA. The data hold 220,000 or so clones, with roughly 84% observed a single time. Sequencing input: peripheral blood. This chain uses TRBV6-5 with TRBJ2-7; the D gene is possibly TRBD2 (6 bases). The receptor comes from a woman older than 75 with acute or convalescent COVID-19. CDR3 sequence (DNA): TGTGCCAGCACGCACGGGGGAAAGCTCGAGCAGTACTTC. Translation: CASTHGGKLEQYF.